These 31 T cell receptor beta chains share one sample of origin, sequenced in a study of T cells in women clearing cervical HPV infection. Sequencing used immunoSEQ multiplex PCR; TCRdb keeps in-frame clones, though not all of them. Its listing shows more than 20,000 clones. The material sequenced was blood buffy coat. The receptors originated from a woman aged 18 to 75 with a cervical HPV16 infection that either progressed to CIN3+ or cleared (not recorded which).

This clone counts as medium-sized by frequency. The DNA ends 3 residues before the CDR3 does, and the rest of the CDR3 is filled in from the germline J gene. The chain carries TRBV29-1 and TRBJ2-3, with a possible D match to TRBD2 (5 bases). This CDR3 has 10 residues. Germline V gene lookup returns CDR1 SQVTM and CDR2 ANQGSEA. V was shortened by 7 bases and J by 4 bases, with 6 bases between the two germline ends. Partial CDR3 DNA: TGCAGCGACGGGGCAGATACG. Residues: CSDGADT. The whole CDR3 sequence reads CSDGADTQYF.

The chain's CDR3 is CASSRTTQETQYF. Partial CDR3 DNA: TGTGCCAGCAGCCGCACAACGCAAGAGACC. The rearrangement links TRBV11-3 to TRBJ2-5, with unresolved D. The read ends 3 residues shy of where the CDR3 ends; the end is completed using the germline J gene. The CDR3 extends over 13 amino acids. V gave up 5 bases and J gave up 2 bases, with 9 bases separating them. Looked up from germline, CDR1 is SGHNT and CDR2 is YENEEA.

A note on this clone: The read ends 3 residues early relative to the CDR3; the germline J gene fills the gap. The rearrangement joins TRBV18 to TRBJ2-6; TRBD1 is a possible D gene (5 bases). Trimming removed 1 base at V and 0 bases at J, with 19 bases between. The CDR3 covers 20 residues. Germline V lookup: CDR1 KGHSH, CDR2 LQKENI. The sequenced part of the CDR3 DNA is TGTGCCAGCTCACCACGCGTAGGGGTTACTACAAGCTCTGGGGCCAACGTC. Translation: CASSPRVGVTTSSGANV. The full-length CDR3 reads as CASSPRVGVTTSSGANVLTF.

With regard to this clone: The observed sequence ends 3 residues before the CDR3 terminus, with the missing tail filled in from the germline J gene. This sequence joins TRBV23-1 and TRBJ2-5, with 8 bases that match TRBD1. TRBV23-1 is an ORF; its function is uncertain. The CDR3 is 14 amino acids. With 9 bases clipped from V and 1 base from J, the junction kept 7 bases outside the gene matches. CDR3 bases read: TGCGCCAGGGCTGGGACAGGCATCCAAGAGACC. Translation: CARAGTGIQET. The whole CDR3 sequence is CARAGTGIQETQYF.

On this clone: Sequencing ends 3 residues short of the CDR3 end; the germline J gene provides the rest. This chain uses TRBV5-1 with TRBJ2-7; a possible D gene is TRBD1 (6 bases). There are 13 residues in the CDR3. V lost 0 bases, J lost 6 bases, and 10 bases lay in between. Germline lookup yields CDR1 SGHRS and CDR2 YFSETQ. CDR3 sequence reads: CASSLVGGSEQYF. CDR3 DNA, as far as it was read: TGCGCCAGCAGCTTGGTAGGGGGATCCGAG. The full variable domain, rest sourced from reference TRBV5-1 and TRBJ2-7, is KAGVTQTPRYLIKTRGQQVTLSCSPISGHRSVSWYQQTPGQGLQFLFEYFSETQRNKGNFPGRFSGRQFSNSRSEMNVSTLELGDSALYLCASSLVGGSEQYFGPGTRLTVT.

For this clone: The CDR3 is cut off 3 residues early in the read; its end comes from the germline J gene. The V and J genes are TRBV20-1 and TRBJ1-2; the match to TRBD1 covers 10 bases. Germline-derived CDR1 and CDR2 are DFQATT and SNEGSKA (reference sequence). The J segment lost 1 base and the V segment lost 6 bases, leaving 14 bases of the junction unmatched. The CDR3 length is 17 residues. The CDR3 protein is CSAPGQGRSSYNYGYTF. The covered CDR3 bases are TGCAGTGCCCCGGGACAGGGGCGATCCTCCTATAACTATGGC.

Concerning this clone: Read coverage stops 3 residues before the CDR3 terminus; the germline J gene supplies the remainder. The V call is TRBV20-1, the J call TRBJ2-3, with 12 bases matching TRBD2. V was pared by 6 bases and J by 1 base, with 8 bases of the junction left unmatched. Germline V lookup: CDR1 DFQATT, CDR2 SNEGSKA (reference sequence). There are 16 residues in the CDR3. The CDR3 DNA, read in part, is TGCAGTGCCCCGAGGGGACTAGCGGGCGGCACAGATACG. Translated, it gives CSAPRGLAGGTDT. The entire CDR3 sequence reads CSAPRGLAGGTDTQYF.

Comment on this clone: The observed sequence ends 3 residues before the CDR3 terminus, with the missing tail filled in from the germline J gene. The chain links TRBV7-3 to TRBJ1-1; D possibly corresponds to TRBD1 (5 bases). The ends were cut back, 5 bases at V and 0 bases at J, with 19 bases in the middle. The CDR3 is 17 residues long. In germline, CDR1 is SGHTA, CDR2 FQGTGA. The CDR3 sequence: CASSLNSGGIMNTEAFF. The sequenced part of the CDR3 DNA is TGTGCCAGCAGCCTGAATTCGGGGGGTATCATGAACACTGAA.

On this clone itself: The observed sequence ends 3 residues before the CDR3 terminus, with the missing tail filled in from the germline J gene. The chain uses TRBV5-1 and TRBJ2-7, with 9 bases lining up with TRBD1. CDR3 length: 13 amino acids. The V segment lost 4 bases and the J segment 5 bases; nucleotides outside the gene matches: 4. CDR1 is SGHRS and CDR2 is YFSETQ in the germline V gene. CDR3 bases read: TGCGCCAGCAGCCCCGGACAGGGGAACGAG. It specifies CASSPGQGNE. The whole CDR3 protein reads CASSPGQGNEQYF.

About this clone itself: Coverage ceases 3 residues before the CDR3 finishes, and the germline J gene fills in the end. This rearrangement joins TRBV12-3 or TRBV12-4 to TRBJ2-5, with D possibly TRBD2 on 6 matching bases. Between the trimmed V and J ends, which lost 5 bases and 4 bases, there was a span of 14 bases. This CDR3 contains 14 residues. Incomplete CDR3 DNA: TGTGCCAGCAGTGATTCGGCGGGGAGAGAGACC. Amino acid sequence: CASSDSAGRET. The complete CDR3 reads CASSDSAGRETQYF.

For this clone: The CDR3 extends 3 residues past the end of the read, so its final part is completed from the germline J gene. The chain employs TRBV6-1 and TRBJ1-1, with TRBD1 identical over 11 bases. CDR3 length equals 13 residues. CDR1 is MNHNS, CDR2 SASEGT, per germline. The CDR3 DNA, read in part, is TGTGCCAGCAGTGGGGACAGGGGGAAAGAA. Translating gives CASSGDRGKE. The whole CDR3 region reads CASSGDRGKEAFF.

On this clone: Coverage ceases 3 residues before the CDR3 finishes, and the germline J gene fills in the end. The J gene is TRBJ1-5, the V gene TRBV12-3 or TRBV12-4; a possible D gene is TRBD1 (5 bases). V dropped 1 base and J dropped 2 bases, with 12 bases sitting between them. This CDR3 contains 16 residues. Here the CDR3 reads CASSLGQGVGNQPQHF. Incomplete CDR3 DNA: TGTGCCAGCAGTTTAGGGCAGGGTGTGGGCAATCAGCCC.

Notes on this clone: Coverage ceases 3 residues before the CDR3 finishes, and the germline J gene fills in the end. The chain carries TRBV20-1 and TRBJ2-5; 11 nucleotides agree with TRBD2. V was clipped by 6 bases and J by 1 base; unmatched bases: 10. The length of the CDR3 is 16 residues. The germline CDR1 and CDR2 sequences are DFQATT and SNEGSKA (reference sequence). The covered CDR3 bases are TGCAGTGCCATATCACCCACTAGCGGGAGCCAAGAGACC. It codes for CSAISPTSGSQET. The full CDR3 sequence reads CSAISPTSGSQETQYF.

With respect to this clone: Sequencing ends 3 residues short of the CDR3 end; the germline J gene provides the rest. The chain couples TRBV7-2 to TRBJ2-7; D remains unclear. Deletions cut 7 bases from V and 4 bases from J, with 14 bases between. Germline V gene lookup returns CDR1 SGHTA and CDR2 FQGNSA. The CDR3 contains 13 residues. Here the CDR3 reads CASTPPSSYEQYF. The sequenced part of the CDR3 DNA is TGTGCCAGCACCCCGCCCTCTAGTTACGAG.

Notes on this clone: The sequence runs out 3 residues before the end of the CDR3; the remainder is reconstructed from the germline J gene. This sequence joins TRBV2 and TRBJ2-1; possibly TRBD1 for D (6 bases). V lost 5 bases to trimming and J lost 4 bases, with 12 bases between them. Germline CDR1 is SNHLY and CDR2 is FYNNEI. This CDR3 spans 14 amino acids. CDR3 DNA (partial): TGTGCCAGCAGTAGCCAGGGGTTATACAATGAG. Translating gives CASSSQGLYNE. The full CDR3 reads CASSSQGLYNEQFF.

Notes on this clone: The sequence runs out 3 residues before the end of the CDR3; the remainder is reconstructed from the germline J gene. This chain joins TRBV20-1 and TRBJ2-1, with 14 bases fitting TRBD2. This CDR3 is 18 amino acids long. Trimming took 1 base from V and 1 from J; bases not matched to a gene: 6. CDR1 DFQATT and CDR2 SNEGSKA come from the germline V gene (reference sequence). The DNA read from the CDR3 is TGCAGTGCTAGAGTCCAGGGACTAGCGGGAGAATCCTACAATGAG. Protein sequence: CSARVQGLAGESYNE. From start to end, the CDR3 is CSARVQGLAGESYNEQFF.

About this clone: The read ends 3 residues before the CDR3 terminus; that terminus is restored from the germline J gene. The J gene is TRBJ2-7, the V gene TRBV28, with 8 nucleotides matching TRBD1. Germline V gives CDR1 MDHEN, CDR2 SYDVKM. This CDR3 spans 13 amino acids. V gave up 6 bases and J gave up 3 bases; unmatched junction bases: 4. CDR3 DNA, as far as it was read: TGTGCCAGCAGCCTGGGACAGGTCTACGAG. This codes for CASSLGQVYE. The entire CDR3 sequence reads CASSLGQVYEQYF.

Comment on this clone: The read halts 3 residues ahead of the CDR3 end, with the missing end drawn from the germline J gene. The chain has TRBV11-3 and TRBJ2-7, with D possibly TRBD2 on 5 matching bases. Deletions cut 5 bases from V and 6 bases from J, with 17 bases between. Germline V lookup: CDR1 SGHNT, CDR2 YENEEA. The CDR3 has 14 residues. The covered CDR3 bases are TGTGCCAGCAGCCAAGGACTCAGAAGCCTCGAG. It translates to CASSQGLRSLE. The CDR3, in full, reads CASSQGLRSLEQYF. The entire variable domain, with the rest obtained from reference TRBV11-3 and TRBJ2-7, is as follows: EAGVVQSPRYKIIEKKQPVAFWCNPISGHNTLYWYLQNLGQGPELLIRYENEEAVDDSQLPKDRFSAERLKGVDSTLKIQPAELGDSAVYLCASSQGLRSLEQYFGPGTRLTVT.

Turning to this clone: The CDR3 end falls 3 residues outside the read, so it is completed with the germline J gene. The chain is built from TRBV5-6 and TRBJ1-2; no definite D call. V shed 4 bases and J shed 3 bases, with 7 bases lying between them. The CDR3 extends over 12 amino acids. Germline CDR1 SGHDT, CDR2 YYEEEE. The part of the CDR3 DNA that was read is TGTGCCAGCAGCCTAGAGGACTATGGC. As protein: CASSLEDYG. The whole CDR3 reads CASSLEDYGYTF.

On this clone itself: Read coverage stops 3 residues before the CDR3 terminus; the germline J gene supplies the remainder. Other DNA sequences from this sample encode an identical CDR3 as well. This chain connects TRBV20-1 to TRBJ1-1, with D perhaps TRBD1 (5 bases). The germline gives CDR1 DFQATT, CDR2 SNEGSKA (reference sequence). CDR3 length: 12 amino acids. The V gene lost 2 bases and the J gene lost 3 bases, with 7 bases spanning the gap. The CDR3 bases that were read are TGCAGTGCTAGACAGGGTGACACTGAA. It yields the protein CSARQGDTE. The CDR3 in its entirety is CSARQGDTEAFF.

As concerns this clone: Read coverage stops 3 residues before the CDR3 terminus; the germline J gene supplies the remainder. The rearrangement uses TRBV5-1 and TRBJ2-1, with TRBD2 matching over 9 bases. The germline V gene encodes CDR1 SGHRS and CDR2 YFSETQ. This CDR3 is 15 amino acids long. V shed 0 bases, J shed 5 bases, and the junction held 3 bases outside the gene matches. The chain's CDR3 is CASSLVAGADNEQFF. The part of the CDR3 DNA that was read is TGCGCCAGCAGCTTGGTAGCGGGAGCGGACAATGAG.

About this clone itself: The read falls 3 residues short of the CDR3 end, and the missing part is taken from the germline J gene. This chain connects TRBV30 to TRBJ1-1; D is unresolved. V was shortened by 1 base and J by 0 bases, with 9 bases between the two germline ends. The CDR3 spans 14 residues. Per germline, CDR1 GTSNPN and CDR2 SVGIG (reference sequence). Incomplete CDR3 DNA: TGTGCCTGGAGTGGGCTCACTATGAACACTGAA. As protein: CAWSGLTMNTE. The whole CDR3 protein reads CAWSGLTMNTEAFF.

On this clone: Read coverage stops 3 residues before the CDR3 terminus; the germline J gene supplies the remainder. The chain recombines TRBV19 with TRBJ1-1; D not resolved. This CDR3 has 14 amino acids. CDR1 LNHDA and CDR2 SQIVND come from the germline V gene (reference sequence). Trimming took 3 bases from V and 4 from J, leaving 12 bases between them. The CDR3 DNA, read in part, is TGTGCCAGTAGTATCGCGGGCTCGGGCACTGAA. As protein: CASSIAGSGTE. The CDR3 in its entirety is CASSIAGSGTEAFF.

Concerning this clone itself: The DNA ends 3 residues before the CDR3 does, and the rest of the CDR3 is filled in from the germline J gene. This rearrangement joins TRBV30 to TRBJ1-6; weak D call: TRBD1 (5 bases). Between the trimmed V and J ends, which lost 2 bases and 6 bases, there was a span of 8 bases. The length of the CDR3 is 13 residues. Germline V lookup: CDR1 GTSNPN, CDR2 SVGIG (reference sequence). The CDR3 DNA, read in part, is TGTGCCTGGAGTTCAGGGTCTAATTCACCC. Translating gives CAWSSGSNSP. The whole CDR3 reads CAWSSGSNSPLHF. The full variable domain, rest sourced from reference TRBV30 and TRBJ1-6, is SQTIHQWPATLVQPVGSPLSLECTVEGTSNPNLYWYRQAAGRGLQLLFYSVGIGQISSEVPQNLSASRPQDRQFILSSKKLLLSDSGFYLCAWSSGSNSPLHFGNGTRLTVT.

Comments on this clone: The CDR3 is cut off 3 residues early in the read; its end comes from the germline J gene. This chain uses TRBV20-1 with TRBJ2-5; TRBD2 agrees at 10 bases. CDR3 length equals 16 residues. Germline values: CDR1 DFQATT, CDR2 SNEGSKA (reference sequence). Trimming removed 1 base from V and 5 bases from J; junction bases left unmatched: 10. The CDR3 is CSARALIAGGEETQYF. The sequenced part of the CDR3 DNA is TGCAGTGCTAGAGCGCTTATAGCGGGGGGTGAGGAGACC.

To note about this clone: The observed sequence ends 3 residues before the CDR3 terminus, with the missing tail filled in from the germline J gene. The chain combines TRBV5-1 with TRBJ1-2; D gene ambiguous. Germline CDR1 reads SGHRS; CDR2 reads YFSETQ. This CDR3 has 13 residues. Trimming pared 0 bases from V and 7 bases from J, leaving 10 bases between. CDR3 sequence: CASSLVGEAGYTF. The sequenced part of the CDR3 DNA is TGCGCCAGCAGCTTGGTCGGGGAAGCTGGC.

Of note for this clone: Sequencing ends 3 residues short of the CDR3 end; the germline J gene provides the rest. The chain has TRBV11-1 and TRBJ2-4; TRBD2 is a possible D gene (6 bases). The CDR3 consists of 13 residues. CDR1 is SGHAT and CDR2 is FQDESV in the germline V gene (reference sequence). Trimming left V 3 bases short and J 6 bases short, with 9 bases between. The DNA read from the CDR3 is TGTGCCAGCAGCTTCGGGGGACGAAACATT. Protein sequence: CASSFGGRNI. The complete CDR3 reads CASSFGGRNIQYF.

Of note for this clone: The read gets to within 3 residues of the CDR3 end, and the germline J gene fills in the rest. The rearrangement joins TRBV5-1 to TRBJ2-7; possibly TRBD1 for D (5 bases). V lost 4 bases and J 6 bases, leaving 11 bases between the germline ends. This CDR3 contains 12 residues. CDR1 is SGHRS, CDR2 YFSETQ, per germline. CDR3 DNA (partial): TGCGCCAGCAGCCCTCCGGACACCGAG. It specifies CASSPPDTE. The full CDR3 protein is CASSPPDTEQYF.

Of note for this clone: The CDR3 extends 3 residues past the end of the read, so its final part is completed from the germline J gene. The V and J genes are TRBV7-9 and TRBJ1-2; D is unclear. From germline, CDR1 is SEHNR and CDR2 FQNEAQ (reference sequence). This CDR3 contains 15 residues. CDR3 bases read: TGTGCCAGCAGCTTAAGTCTAGCGGGAGCGGACCGC. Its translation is CASSLSLAGADR. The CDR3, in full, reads CASSLSLAGADRYTF.

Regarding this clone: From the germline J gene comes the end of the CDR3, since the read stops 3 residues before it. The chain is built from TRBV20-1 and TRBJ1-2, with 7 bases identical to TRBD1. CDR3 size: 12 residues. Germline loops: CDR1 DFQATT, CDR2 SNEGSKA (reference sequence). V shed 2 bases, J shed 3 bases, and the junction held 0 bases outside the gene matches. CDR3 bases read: TGCAGTGCTAGACAGGGGGACTATGGC. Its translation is CSARQGDYG. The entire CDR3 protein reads CSARQGDYGYTF.

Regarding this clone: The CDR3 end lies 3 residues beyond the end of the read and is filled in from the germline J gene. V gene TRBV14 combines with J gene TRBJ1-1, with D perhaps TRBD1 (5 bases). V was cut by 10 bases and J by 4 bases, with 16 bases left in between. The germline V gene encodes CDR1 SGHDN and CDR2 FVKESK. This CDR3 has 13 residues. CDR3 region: CATRRGWSTEAFF. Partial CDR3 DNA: TGTGCCACCCGAAGGGGCTGGTCCACTGAA.